These T cell receptor beta chains were read from a single sample in a study of CD8 T cells in ankylosing spondylitis. A single record per CDR3 protein comes from TCRdb applying MiXCR to the 5' RACE reads. The table has about 540,000 distinct CDR3 sequences, roughly 12% seen once. The sequenced sample consisted of blood, either unsorted or a sorted T cell fraction (not recorded which). The receptor set was obtained from a male donor with ankylosing spondylitis. Each CDR3 is given with its conserved first and last residue. D genes are given only for firm matches. Size tells how often a clone was seen (once, few, many) or the class of an expanded clone, and some rows leave it out.

TRBJ2-3 TRBV20-1 few - CSASRVSTDTQYF TGCAGTGCTAGTCGGGTGAGCACAGATACGCAGTATTTT
TRBJ2-2 TRBV6-2/TRBV6-3 - - CASSDPRTVISNTGELFF TGTGCCAGCAGTGACCCCCGGACAGTAATATCGAACACCGGGGAGCTGTTTTTT
TRBJ2-1 TRBV29-1 few - CSVVRDPQNEQFF TGCAGCGTTGTTAGGGATCCGCAGAATGAGCAGTTCTTC
TRBJ2-4 TRBV2 - TRBD1 CASIKTGGLPAKNIQYF TGTGCCAGCATCAAAACAGGGGGCTTACCCGCCAAAAACATTCAGTACTTC
TRBJ1-2 TRBV20-1 - TRBD1 CSARDGRGPYGYTF TGCAGTGCTAGAGATGGCAGGGGGCCCTATGGCTACACCTTC
TRBJ2-1 TRBV19 - - CASKGGGRSSYNEQFF TGTGCCTCTAAAGGGGGTGGCAGAAGCTCCTACAATGAGCAGTTCTTC
TRBJ2-1 TRBV2 few TRBD1 CASRTTGTYNEQFF TGTGCCAGCAGGACGACAGGGACCTACAATGAGCAGTTCTTC
TRBJ2-1 TRBV20-1 - - CSGGASQSPNNEQFF TGCAGTGGGGGGGCTAGCCAGTCCCCTAACAATGAGCAGTTCTTC
TRBJ2-2 TRBV2 few - CASSPVQGYTGELFF TGTGCCAGCAGTCCCGTCCAGGGGTACACCGGGGAGCTGTTTTTT
TRBJ2-1 TRBV5-1 few - CASSSLTNEQFF TGCGCCAGCAGCTCCCTTACCAATGAGCAGTTCTTC
TRBJ1-5 TRBV27 - - CASSLYREDSNQPQHF TGTGCCAGCAGTTTATACCGGGAAGATAGCAATCAGCCCCAGCATTTT
TRBJ1-2 TRBV28 - TRBD1 CASRPGGYGYTF TGTGCCAGCAGACCAGGGGGCTATGGCTACACCTTC
TRBJ1-5 TRBV20-1 few TRBD1 CSAKTGGQPQHF TGCAGTGCAAAAACAGGGGGCCAGCCCCAGCATTTT
TRBJ2-3 TRBV4-1 few - CASSQRGSETDTQYF TGCGCCAGCAGCCAGAGGGGTTCAGAGACAGATACGCAGTATTTT
TRBJ2-7 TRBV6-4 once - CASSVSLGYEQYF TGTGCCAGCAGTGTCTCTCTAGGGTACGAGCAGTACTTC
TRBJ1-3 TRBV20-1 - - CSARDWGGDGNTTYF TGCAGTGCTAGAGATTGGGGGGGCGATGGAAACACCACATATTTT
TRBJ1-2 TRBV29-1 many - CSVERGVEDYGYTF TGCAGCGTTGAGAGAGGAGTAGAGGACTATGGCTACACCTTC
TRBJ2-7 TRBV5-1 few - CASSIDAGTYEQYF TGCGCCAGCAGCATCGATGCGGGGACGTACGAGCAGTACTTC
TRBJ2-5 TRBV24-1 few - CATSDPGTAQETQYF TGTGCCACCAGTGATCCCGGGACCGCCCAAGAGACCCAGTACTTC
TRBJ2-6 TRBV20-1 - TRBD1 CSARFTGGQSSGANVLTF TGCAGTGCTAGATTTACAGGGGGACAGAGCTCTGGGGCCAACGTCCTGACTTTC
TRBJ1-4 TRBV12-3/TRBV12-4 - TRBD1 CASRVTGQGGEKLFF TGTGCCAGCAGAGTTACGGGACAGGGTGGCGAAAAACTGTTTTTT
TRBJ2-5 TRBV25-1 - TRBD1 CASSEQRWDRAAEETQYF TGTGCCAGCAGTGAACAACGCTGGGACAGGGCTGCCGAGGAGACCCAGTACTTC
TRBJ1-5 TRBV9 many - CASSPEGRNQPQHF TGTGCCAGCAGCCCAGAAGGCAGGAATCAGCCCCAGCATTTT
TRBJ2-1 TRBV12-3/TRBV12-4 many TRBD2 CASSLETSDEQFF TGTGCCAGCAGTTTGGAGACTAGCGACGAGCAGTTCTTC
TRBJ2-5 TRBV20-1 many - CSPSERETQYF TGCAGTCCTAGCGAACGGGAGACCCAGTACTTC
TRBJ1-1 TRBV18 few - CASSPEGLAFF TGTGCCAGCTCGCCCGAAGGGTTGGCTTTCTTT
TRBJ2-7 TRBV6-2/TRBV6-3 many TRBD1 CASSYRTGGLFSYEQYF TGTGCCAGCAGTTACAGGACAGGGGGCCTGTTCTCCTACGAGCAGTACTTC